The 31 T cell receptor beta chains in this list originate from one sample, sequenced in a study of vaccination effects on CD4 cells after COVID-19. Before sequencing took place, the ViraFEST assay used viral peptide pools to expand antigen-specific CD4+ T cells. When around nine days of culture had elapsed, CD4+ T cells were isolated. Vaccine recipients had no previous SARS-CoV-2 infection; their nucleocapsid antibodies were negative. These receptors' targets are unknown. TCRdb keeps only in-frame clones here, not all; method: immunoSEQ multiplex PCR. Of roughly 41,000 clones in the sample, around 66% are singletons; the top ten hold under 15%. Material: CD4+ T cells from PBMCs cultured with HCoV-OC43 spike peptides, obtained before COVID-19 vaccination. Subset described: HCoV-OC43 spike overlapping peptide pool stimulation. The receptors come from a human donor who received a COVID-19 vaccine.

This sequence joins TRBV4-1 and TRBJ1-2; 7 bases line up with TRBD1. V lost 1 base, J lost 8 bases, and 13 bases stayed unmatched. From germline, CDR1 is MGHRA and CDR2 YSYEKL. This CDR3 comprises 16 residues. The CDR3 sequence is CASSQVGSRQGRGYTF. DNA for the CDR3: TGCGCCAGCAGCCAAGTGGGATCGAGACAGGGACGCGGCTACACCTTC.

This rearrangement joins TRBV7-8 to TRBJ2-5, with D tentatively TRBD2 (7 bases). V was pared by 2 bases and J by 5 bases, with 18 bases between. Germline-derived CDR1 and CDR2 are SGHVS and FQNEAQ. The CDR3 loop spans 16 amino acids. CDR3 amino acids: CASSLRTGRDRETQYF. CDR3 sequence (DNA): TGTGCCAGCAGCTTACGTACAGGGAGGGATCGGGAGACCCAGTACTTC.

This chain links TRBV30 with TRBJ1-5; D may be TRBD1 (5 bases). The CDR3 covers 14 residues. Germline CDR1 reads GTSNPN; CDR2 reads SVGIG (reference sequence). Trimming took 2 bases from V and 4 from J, leaving 12 bases between them. CDR3 bases: TGTGCCTGGAGTCGCCAGACAGCGAATCAGCCCCAGCATTTT. Its protein product is CAWSRQTANQPQHF.

V and J are TRBV4-1 and TRBJ1-2; 7 positions match TRBD1. This CDR3 has 17 amino acids. The germline CDR1 and CDR2 sequences are MGHRA and YSYEKL. V shed 3 bases, J shed 3 bases, and the junction held 13 bases outside the gene matches. The chain's CDR3 is CASSHRPGQRGDYGYTF. CDR3 bases: TGCGCCAGCAGCCACAGGCCGGGACAGCGCGGGGACTATGGCTACACCTTC.

This clone was counted between two and nine times. V is TRBV18 and J is TRBJ1-6; no firm D call. This CDR3 spans 13 amino acids. V lost 2 bases to trimming and J lost 10 bases, with 9 bases between them. The germline V gene has CDR1 KGHSH and CDR2 LQKENI. The CDR3 loop is CASSPGNESPLHF. The CDR3 region has the DNA TGTGCCAGCTCACCAGGAAACGAATCACCCCTCCACTTT.

The chain is built from TRBV5-1 and TRBJ2-1; TRBD1 aligns across 7 bases. The germline CDR1 and CDR2 sequences are SGHRS and YFSETQ. Unmatched junction bases numbered 9, after V lost 4 bases and J lost 5 bases. The CDR3 is 15 residues long. The CDR3 DNA follows: TGCGCCAGCAGCGAGGGACAGCCCCCGAACAATGAGCAGTTCTTC. This sequence encodes CASSEGQPPNNEQFF.

This clone was counted between two and nine times. V and J are TRBV19 and TRBJ2-7; no firm D call. The V gene lost 7 bases and the J gene lost 1 base, with 11 bases spanning the gap. This CDR3 has 13 residues. Germline loops: CDR1 LNHDA, CDR2 SQIVND (reference sequence). The CDR3 loop reads CASTHTGSYEQYF. The CDR3 DNA reads as TGTGCCAGTACCCATACTGGATCCTACGAGCAGTACTTC.

CDR3: CASSLVSGLTDTQYF. The CDR3 DNA reads as TGCGCCAGCAGCTTGGTATCGGGACTCACAGATACGCAGTATTTT. The rearrangement joins TRBV5-1 to TRBJ2-3; TRBD2 might be the D (6 bases). V was clipped by 0 bases and J by 2 bases, with 10 bases between them. The CDR3 is 15 residues long. Looked up from germline, CDR1 is SGHRS and CDR2 is YFSETQ.

The genes are TRBV2 and TRBJ2-4; D unclear. The ends were cut back, 2 bases at V and 2 bases at J, with 10 bases in the middle. Germline assignment: CDR1 SNHLY and CDR2 FYNNEI. The CDR3 spans 15 residues. The CDR3, as DNA: TGTGCCAGCAGTGAACAGGCGCCCACCAAAAACATTCAGTACTTC. Residues: CASSEQAPTKNIQYF.

This clone was observed a handful of times. The J gene is TRBJ2-5, the V gene TRBV18; D gene uncertain. Germline CDR1 and CDR2: KGHSH and LQKENI. V lost 3 bases and J 5 bases, leaving 10 bases between the germline ends. The CDR3 is made up of 13 amino acids. The CDR3 region is CASSPSVSETQYF. The CDR3, as DNA: TGTGCCAGCTCACCGTCGGTGAGCGAGACCCAGTACTTC.

The chain has TRBV2 and TRBJ2-7, with a possible D match to TRBD2 (7 bases). V gave up 7 bases and J gave up 6 bases, with 25 bases separating them. The germline gives CDR1 SNHLY, CDR2 FYNNEI. This CDR3 comprises 16 residues. CDR3 amino acids: CASISGGVPKIVEQYF. In DNA form, the CDR3 reads TGTGCCAGCATATCGGGGGGCGTCCCGAAAATTGTCGAGCAGTACTTC.

This clone has more than one count but fewer than ten. J is TRBJ2-3 and V is TRBV7-8; TRBD2 agrees at 10 bases. The germline V gene has CDR1 SGHVS and CDR2 FQNEAQ. The CDR3 runs to 16 residues. Trimming at V came to 3 bases and at J to 5 bases, leaving 8 bases not matched to a gene. CDR3 residues: CASSFPGLAGVDTQYF. The CDR3 DNA sequence: TGTGCCAGCAGCTTCCCTGGGCTAGCGGGAGTAGATACGCAGTATTTT.

The genes are TRBV5-1 and TRBJ2-5, with a possible D match to TRBD2 (6 bases). V lost 6 bases, J lost 1 base, and 19 bases lay in between. The length of the CDR3 is 16 residues. The germline V gene has CDR1 SGHRS and CDR2 YFSETQ. The CDR3 nucleotides are TGCGCCAGCAAAATCAGTGTGCTGGGGGGCCAAGAGACCCAGTACTTC. It is translated as CASKISVLGGQETQYF.

The rearrangement links TRBV29-1 to TRBJ2-3, with D unclear. Germline lookup yields CDR1 SQVTM and CDR2 ANQGSEA. V was pared by 4 bases and J by 0 bases, with 5 bases between. The CDR3 extends over 12 amino acids. The CDR3 DNA follows: TGCAGCGTTGGATTGAGCACAGATACGCAGTATTTT. Residues: CSVGLSTDTQYF.

This rearrangement joins TRBV6-5 to TRBJ1-1; perhaps TRBD1 as D (6 bases). The CDR3 extends over 12 amino acids. Trimming took off 6 bases at V and 7 bases at J, with 12 bases between the two ends. Germline V CDR1 and CDR2: MNHEY, SVGAGI. The CDR3 region is CASRQLTGEAFF. As DNA, the CDR3 is TGTGCCAGCAGACAACTGACAGGTGAAGCTTTCTTT.

The chain uses TRBV7-8 and TRBJ1-2; D not certain. Deletions cut 8 bases from V and 0 bases from J, with 16 bases between. The germline gives CDR1 SGHVS, CDR2 FQNEAQ. The CDR3 is 15 residues long. As DNA, the CDR3 is TGTGCCAGCGCGACTCGGGGAGCGGCTAACTATGGCTACACCTTC. Translated: CASATRGAANYGYTF.

This clone was seen more than once but under ten times. This sequence joins TRBV11-3 and TRBJ1-6; D remains ambiguous. The germline V gene encodes CDR1 SGHNT and CDR2 YENEEA. V lost 5 bases and J lost 7, with 9 bases in between. The CDR3 consists of 13 residues. In DNA form, the CDR3 reads TGTGCCAGCAGCACCTCCAGGAATTCACCCCTCCACTTT. Translating it yields CASSTSRNSPLHF.

V is TRBV7-9 and J is TRBJ2-7; TRBD2 matches at 8 bases. Trimming took 5 bases from V and 3 from J; bases not matched to a gene: 21. This CDR3 comprises 19 residues. From germline, CDR1 is SEHNR and CDR2 FQNEAQ (reference sequence). The CDR3 reads CASSHLSTGGRDGLYEQYF. For the CDR3, the DNA is TGTGCCAGCAGCCACTTATCCACGGGGGGGCGGGACGGGCTCTACGAGCAGTACTTC.

This clone turned up a few times. The J gene is TRBJ2-7, the V gene TRBV29-1; tentatively, D is TRBD2 (5 bases). The CDR3 covers 12 residues. Trimming stripped 1 base from V and 2 bases from J, with 6 bases between. Germline CDR1 reads SQVTM; CDR2 reads ANQGSEA. The CDR3 DNA sequence: TGCAGCGTTGAAGCGGGGACCTACGAGCAGTACTTC. Amino acids: CSVEAGTYEQYF.

The V and J genes are TRBV11-2 and TRBJ2-2; no definite D call. The germline V and J ends were trimmed by 6 bases and 0 bases, with 14 bases remaining between them. The length of the CDR3 is 16 residues. CDR1 and CDR2 from the germline V gene are SGHAT and FQNNGV. CDR3: CASSGASSPNTGELFF. As DNA, the CDR3 is TGTGCCAGCAGTGGAGCCTCCAGCCCGAACACCGGGGAGCTGTTTTTT.

V usage is TRBV19 and J usage is TRBJ1-5; no reliable D call. The germline V and J ends were trimmed by 3 bases and 2 bases, with 8 bases remaining between them. The CDR3 totals 14 residues. Looked up from germline, CDR1 is LNHDA and CDR2 is SQIVND (reference sequence). CDR3 nucleotides: TGTGCCAGTAGTATGGTGGGAGGCAATCAGCCCCAGCATTTT. Encoded protein: CASSMVGGNQPQHF. The complete variable domain, with remaining parts taken from reference TRBV19 and TRBJ1-5, reads DGGITQSPKYLFRKEGQNVTLSCEQNLNHDAMYWYRQDPGQGLRLIYYSQIVNDFQKGDIAEGYSVSREKKESFPLTVTSAQKNPTAFYLCASSMVGGNQPQHFGDGTRLSIL.

The chain is built from TRBV6-5 and TRBJ1-2, with no clear D. The germline CDR1 and CDR2 sequences are MNHEY and SVGAGI. CDR3 length: 13 amino acids. The V end was cut by 6 bases, the J end by 4 bases, with 12 bases between. This chain's CDR3 is CASRDGVGYGYTF. The DNA for the CDR3 is TGTGCCAGCAGGGACGGGGTGGGCTATGGCTACACCTTC.

The chain couples TRBV5-1 to TRBJ1-4; D call uncertain. Germline V gives CDR1 SGHRS, CDR2 YFSETQ. V lost 1 base and J lost 0, with 10 bases in between. The CDR3 is 16 amino acids. For the CDR3, the DNA is TGCGCCAGCAGCTTGAACGGAATGGCAACTAATGAAAAACTGTTTTTT. This codes for CASSLNGMATNEKLFF.

In this sample, this clone turned up many times. The chain links TRBV5-1 to TRBJ1-4; D not certain. CDR3 size: 14 residues. Germline loops: CDR1 SGHRS, CDR2 YFSETQ. Trimming removed 4 bases from V and 3 bases from J, with 10 bases in between. The chain's CDR3 is CASSLSHANEKLFF. The CDR3 coding sequence is TGCGCCAGCAGCCTGTCACACGCTAATGAAAAACTGTTTTTT.

This chain joins TRBV18 and TRBJ2-7; D is perhaps TRBD2 (6 bases). The germline V and J ends were trimmed by 3 bases and 0 bases, with 12 bases remaining between them. The germline V gene encodes CDR1 KGHSH and CDR2 LQKENI. CDR3 length: 15 residues. The chain's CDR3 is CASSPAYGSSYEQYF. The CDR3 nucleotides are TGTGCCAGCTCACCCGCCTACGGGAGCTCCTACGAGCAGTACTTC.

This rearrangement joins TRBV18 to TRBJ1-6; D remains unclear. V lost 6 bases and J lost 4, with 16 bases in between. The CDR3 extends over 16 amino acids. Germline CDR1 reads KGHSH; CDR2 reads LQKENI. The CDR3 bases are TGTGCCAGCTCTCCTGGCCTGACATCGTATAATTCACCCCTCCACTTT. As protein: CASSPGLTSYNSPLHF.

In its sample, this clone was seen a few times. The chain uses TRBV30 and TRBJ2-6; either TRBD1 or TRBD2 may supply D (6 bases each). Germline assignment: CDR1 GTSNPN and CDR2 SVGIG (reference sequence). The V and J ends lost 2 bases and 4 bases respectively, with 12 bases between them. The CDR3 sequence is 15 residues long. In DNA form, the CDR3 reads TGTGCCTGGAGTCCCGGGGGCGCCGGGGCCAACGTCCTGACTTTC. This codes for CAWSPGGAGANVLTF. The full variable domain, rest sourced from reference TRBV30 and TRBJ2-6, is SQTIHQWPATLVQPVGSPLSLECTVEGTSNPNLYWYRQAAGRGLQLLFYSVGIGQISSEVPQNLSASRPQDRQFILSSKKLLLSDSGFYLCAWSPGGAGANVLTFGAGSRLTVL.

CDR3 sequence (DNA): TGTGCCAGCAGCCACTGGACTAGCGGGGGGTCGGATACGCAGTATTTT. This translates into CASSHWTSGGSDTQYF. This chain connects TRBV7-2 to TRBJ2-3, with 14 nucleotides matching TRBD2. The germline gives CDR1 SGHTA, CDR2 FQGNSA. This CDR3 is built from 16 residues. V shed 5 bases, J shed 6 bases, and the junction held 7 bases outside the gene matches.

This clone showed up just a few times. The V call is TRBV14, the J call TRBJ1-6; possibly TRBD1 for D (5 bases). CDR3 length: 13 residues. V shed 2 bases and J shed 10 bases, with 9 bases lying between them. Germline V lookup: CDR1 SGHDN, CDR2 FVKESK. CDR3 coding DNA: TGTGCCAGCAGCCAATCGGGGGGGTCACCCCTCCACTTT. Protein: CASSQSGGSPLHF.

CDR3 DNA sequence: TGTGCCAGCGGGACAGGGAATATGAACACTGAAGCTTTCTTT. Its translation: CASGTGNMNTEAFF. The rearrangement uses TRBV6-5 and TRBJ1-1; 9 bases map to TRBD1. Germline CDR1 and CDR2: MNHEY and SVGAGI. This CDR3 is 14 amino acids long. J lost 0 bases, V lost 8 bases, and 4 bases had no gene match.

J is TRBJ1-1 and V is TRBV27, with a weak D call TRBD1 (6 bases). This CDR3 is 14 amino acids long. The germline CDR1 and CDR2 sequences are MNHEY and SMNVEV (reference sequence). The ends were cut back, 2 bases at V and 5 bases at J, with 12 bases in the middle. CDR3 bases: TGTGCCAGCAGTTTAAGCCAGGGGCGAACTGAAGCTTTCTTT. This gives the protein CASSLSQGRTEAFF.